Shown below are 6 T cell receptor beta chains from a single sample sequenced in a study of human T cells and chemical hapten exposure. TCRdb analysed the RACE reads with MiXCR anew, one entry per CDR3 protein. This table has 70,000 to 80,000 distinct CDR3 sequences, approximately 32% appearing once. Time point: patch test 1, 2 weeks after DPC sensitization. Treatment in this sample: therapeutic diphenylcyclopropenone sensitization with weekly scalp DPC. The sequencing used whole blood, collected in connection with sensitization to the hapten diphenylcyclopropenone (DPC). These receptors were collected from a man aged 40-49 years with alopecia areata. Some clones in this sample may be carry-over from other donors' samples.

This sequence joins TRBV18 and TRBJ1-2; D gene uncertain. The V end lost 3 bases, the J end lost 5 bases, and 16 bases lay between the germline ends. This CDR3 has 15 amino acids. Germline values: CDR1 KGHSH, CDR2 LQKENI. The chain's CDR3 is CASSPQSDPLYGYTF. For the CDR3, the DNA is TGTGCCAGCTCACCCCAATCGGACCCCCTGTATGGCTACACCTTC.

This clonotype was seen a few times. The chain joins TRBV5-4 to TRBJ2-3; 10 nucleotides align to TRBD1. With 4 bases clipped from V and 4 bases from J, the junction kept 9 bases outside the gene matches. This CDR3 has 16 amino acids. Germline CDR1 is SGHNT and CDR2 is YYREEE (reference sequence). CDR3 sequence: CASSGRTGGNADTQYF. CDR3 in DNA: TGTGCCAGCAGCGGAAGGACAGGGGGTAACGCAGATACGCAGTATTTT.

The chain is built from TRBV11-2 and TRBJ2-5, with 11 nucleotides matching TRBD2. The germline V gene has CDR1 SGHAT and CDR2 FQNNGV. The V and J ends lost 5 bases and 5 bases, in that order; junction bases with no gene match: 10. The CDR3 runs 16 residues. The CDR3 region has the DNA TGTGCCAGCAGCCCCTCTAGCGGGAGGTTATCGGAGACCCAGTACTTC. Amino acids: CASSPSSGRLSETQYF. Supplemented by reference TRBV11-2 and TRBJ2-5, the full variable domain reads EAGVAQSPRYKIIEKRQSVAFWCNPISGHATLYWYQQILGQGPKLLIQFQNNGVVDDSQLPKDRFSAERLKGVDSTLKIQPAKLEDSAVYLCASSPSSGRLSETQYFGPGTRLLVL.

This clonotype was observed a handful of times. V is TRBV20-1 and J is TRBJ1-3; D call uncertain. The V and J ends lost 3 bases and 2 bases respectively, with 11 bases between them. Germline loops: CDR1 DFQATT, CDR2 SNEGSKA (reference sequence). The CDR3 sequence is 14 residues long. DNA for the CDR3: TGCAGTGCTAGCACCCATTTCCCTGGAAACACCATATATTTT. Its protein product is CSASTHFPGNTIYF.

The chain has TRBV7-2 and TRBJ2-2, with TRBD2 matching 11 bases. The CDR3 has 17 residues. CDR1 SGHTA and CDR2 FQGNSA come from the germline V gene. V shed 7 bases, J shed 4 bases, and the junction held 11 bases outside the gene matches. The CDR3 DNA follows: TGTGCCAGCACCCCACTAGCGGGAGTGCGGGGCACCGGGGAGCTGTTTTTT. This translates into CASTPLAGVRGTGELFF. The full variable domain, rest sourced from reference TRBV7-2 and TRBJ2-2, is GAGVSQSPSNKVTEKGKDVELRCDPISGHTALYWYRQSLGQGLEFLIYFQGNSAPDKSGLPSDRFSAERTGGSVSTLTIQRTQQEDSAVYLCASTPLAGVRGTGELFFGEGSRLTVL.

The V and J genes are TRBV10-2 and TRBJ2-6, with 9 positions matching TRBD1. Germline V CDR1 and CDR2: WSHSY, SAAADI. Germline trimming cut 6 bases from V and 0 bases from J; bases unmatched to any gene: 9. This CDR3 has 18 amino acids. The CDR3 here is CASSPWGTGTSGANVLTF. For the CDR3, the DNA is TGCGCCAGCAGCCCGTGGGGGACAGGGACCTCTGGGGCCAACGTCCTGACTTTC.